These 3 T cell receptor beta chains came from one sample sequenced in a study of type 1 regulatory T cells. TCRdb processed the reads anew with MiXCR; each CDR3 protein has one entry. The table includes approximately 97,000 distinct CDR3 sequences, roughly a third detected once. The sample consisted of CD4+ T cells, either the whole sample or a sorted fraction (not recorded which). The receptors were gathered from a human donor in good health.

This chain connects TRBV19 to TRBJ2-1, with D possibly being TRBD2 (5 bases). Per the germline V gene, CDR1 is LNHDA and CDR2 is SQIVND (reference sequence). The CDR3 runs to 14 residues. Trimming removed 10 bases from V and 0 bases from J, with 13 bases in between. Here the CDR3 reads CATSLGSSYNEQFF. The DNA of the CDR3 is TGTGCCACTTCACTAGGGAGCTCCTACAATGAGCAGTTCTTC.

The chain couples TRBV2 to TRBJ1-1; possible D gene TRBD1, 5 bases. V lost 6 bases to trimming and J lost 2 bases, with 16 bases between them. Germline values: CDR1 SNHLY, CDR2 FYNNEI. CDR3 size: 15 residues. This CDR3 reads CASSPVQGINTEAFF. The CDR3 DNA sequence: TGTGCCAGCAGCCCTGTGCAGGGAATCAACACTGAAGCTTTCTTT.

This clonotype was detected a few times. The chain has TRBV30 and TRBJ2-2; no definite D call. V gave up 2 bases and J gave up 0 bases, with 7 bases separating them. Germline values: CDR1 GTSNPN, CDR2 SVGIG (reference sequence). This CDR3 region has 14 residues. The CDR3 reads CAWSLGANTGELFF. CDR3 coding DNA: TGTGCCTGGAGTTTGGGCGCGAACACCGGGGAGCTGTTTTTT.